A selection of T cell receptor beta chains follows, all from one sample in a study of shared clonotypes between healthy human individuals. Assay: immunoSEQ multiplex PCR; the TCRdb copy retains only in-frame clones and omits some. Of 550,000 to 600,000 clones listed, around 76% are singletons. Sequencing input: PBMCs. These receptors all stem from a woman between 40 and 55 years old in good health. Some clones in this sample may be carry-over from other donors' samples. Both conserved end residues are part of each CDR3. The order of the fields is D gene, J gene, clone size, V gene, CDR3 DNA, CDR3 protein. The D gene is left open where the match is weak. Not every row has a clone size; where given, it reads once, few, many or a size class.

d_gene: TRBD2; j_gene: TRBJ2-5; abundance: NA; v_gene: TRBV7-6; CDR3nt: TGTGCCAGCAGCTTAGAGGGACTAGCGGGAGGTATGACCCAGTACTTC; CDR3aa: CASSLEGLAGGMTQYF
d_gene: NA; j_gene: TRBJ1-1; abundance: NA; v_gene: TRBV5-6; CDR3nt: TGTGCCAGCAGCTTCGGGGTTCTCCGGCGAGCTTTCTTT; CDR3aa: CASSFGVLRRAFF
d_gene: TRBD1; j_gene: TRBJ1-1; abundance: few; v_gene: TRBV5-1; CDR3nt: TGCGCCAGCAGCATGGGACAGGGTTTCCCTGAAGCTTTCTTT; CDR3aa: CASSMGQGFPEAFF
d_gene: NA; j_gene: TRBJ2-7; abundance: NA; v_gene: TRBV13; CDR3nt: TGTGCCAGCAGTGAATATGGGGGCTTATACGAGCAGTACTTC; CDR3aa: CASSEYGGLYEQYF
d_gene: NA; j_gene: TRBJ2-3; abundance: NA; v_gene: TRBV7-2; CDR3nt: TGTGCCAGCAGCTTAGTGGCAGGGCACACAGATACGCAGTATTTT; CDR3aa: CASSLVAGHTDTQYF
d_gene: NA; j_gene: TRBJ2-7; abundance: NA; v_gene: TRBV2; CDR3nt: TGTGCCAGCAGTGAGGACAGAAGGGAGCAGTACTTC; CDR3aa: CASSEDRREQYF
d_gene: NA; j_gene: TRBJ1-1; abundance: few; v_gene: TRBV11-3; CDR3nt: TGTGCCAGCAGCTTTATGATGAGCACTGAAGCTTTCTTT; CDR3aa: CASSFMMSTEAFF
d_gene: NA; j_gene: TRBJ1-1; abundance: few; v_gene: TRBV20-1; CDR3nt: TGCAAAACCACTGAAGCTTTCTTT; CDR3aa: CKTTEAFF
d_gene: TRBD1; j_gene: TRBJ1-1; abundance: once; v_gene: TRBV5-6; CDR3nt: TGTGCCAGCAGCTTGGGATCTCGGTACAGGGGAGTAACTGAAGCTTTCTTT; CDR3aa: CASSLGSRYRGVTEAFF
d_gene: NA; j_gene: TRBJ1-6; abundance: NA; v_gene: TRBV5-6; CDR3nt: TGTGCCAGCAGCTTGCAGCAGTATAATTCACCCCTCCACTTT; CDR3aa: CASSLQQYNSPLHF
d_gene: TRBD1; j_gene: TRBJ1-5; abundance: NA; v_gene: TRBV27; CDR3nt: TGTGCCAGCACCGCCCGGCAGGGGGATATCAATCAGCCCCAGCATTTT; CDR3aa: CASTARQGDINQPQHF
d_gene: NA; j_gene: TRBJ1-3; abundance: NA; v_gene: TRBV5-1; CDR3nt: TGCGCCAGCAGCTTGTCAGAGTACTTCTCTGGAAACACCATATATTTT; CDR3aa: CASSLSEYFSGNTIYF
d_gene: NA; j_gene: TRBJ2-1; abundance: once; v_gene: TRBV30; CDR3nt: TGTGCCTGGAGTGTTGGGGGCGCGGGCAATGAGCAGTTCTTC; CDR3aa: CAWSVGGAGNEQFF
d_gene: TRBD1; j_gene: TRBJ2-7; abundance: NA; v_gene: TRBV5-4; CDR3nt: TGTGCCAGCAGCCAAGACAGGGGAACCCCCTACGAGCAGTACTTC; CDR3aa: CASSQDRGTPYEQYF
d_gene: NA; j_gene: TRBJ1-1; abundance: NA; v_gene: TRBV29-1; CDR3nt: TGCAGCGTTGACGGACTCACGAACACTGAAGCTTTCTTT; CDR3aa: CSVDGLTNTEAFF
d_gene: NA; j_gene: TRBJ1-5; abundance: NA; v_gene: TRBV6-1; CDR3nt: TGTGCCAGTCAGGGGTCCTACAATCAGCCCCAGCATTTT; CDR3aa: CASQGSYNQPQHF
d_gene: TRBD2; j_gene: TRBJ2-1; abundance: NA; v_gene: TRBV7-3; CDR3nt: TGTGCCAGCAGCTTAGCGGGAGGGGCCAATGAGCAGTTCTTC; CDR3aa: CASSLAGGANEQFF
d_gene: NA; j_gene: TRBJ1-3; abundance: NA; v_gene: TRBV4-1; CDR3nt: TGCGCCAGCAGCCAAGCTCCTGCAGGGGAAGGAAACACCATATATTTT; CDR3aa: CASSQAPAGEGNTIYF
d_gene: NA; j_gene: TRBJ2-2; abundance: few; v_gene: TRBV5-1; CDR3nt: TGCGCCAGCACCAGGCAGGCCGGGGAGCTGTTTTTT; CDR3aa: CASTRQAGELFF
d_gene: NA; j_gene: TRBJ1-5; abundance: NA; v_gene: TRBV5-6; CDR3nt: TGTGCCAGCAGCTTGGGGGCGGCTCAGCCCCAGCATTTT; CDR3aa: CASSLGAAQPQHF
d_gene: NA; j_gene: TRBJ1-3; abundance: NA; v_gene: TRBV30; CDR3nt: TGTGCCTGGAATTGGGGAGACACCATATATTTT; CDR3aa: CAWNWGDTIYF
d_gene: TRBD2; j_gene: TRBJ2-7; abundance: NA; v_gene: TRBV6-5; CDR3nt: TGTGCCAGCAGGACTAGCGGGAGTGTCTACGAGCAGTACTTC; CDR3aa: CASRTSGSVYEQYF
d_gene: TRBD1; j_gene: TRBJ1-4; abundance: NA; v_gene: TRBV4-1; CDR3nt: TGCGCCAGCAGCAACCGGGACAGGGACGGAGATGAAAAACTGTTTTTT; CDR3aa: CASSNRDRDGDEKLFF
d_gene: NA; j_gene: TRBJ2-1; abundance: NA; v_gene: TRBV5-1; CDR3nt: TGCGCCAGCAGCTCCACTATGGGGAATGAGCAGTTCTTC; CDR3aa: CASSSTMGNEQFF
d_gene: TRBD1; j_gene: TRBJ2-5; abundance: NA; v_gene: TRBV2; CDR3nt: TGTGCCAGCAGTGAATTGGGGACAGTAAAAGAGACCCAGTACTTC; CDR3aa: CASSELGTVKETQYF
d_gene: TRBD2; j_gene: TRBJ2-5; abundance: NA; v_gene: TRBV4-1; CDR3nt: TGCGCCAGCAGCCAACTACTAGCGGGAGAAGGAGAGACCCAGTACTTC; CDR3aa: CASSQLLAGEGETQYF
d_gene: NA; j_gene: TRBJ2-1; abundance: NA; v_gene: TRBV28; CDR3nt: TGTGCCAGCAGTTTGGGGGGGGGCCCCTACAATGAGCAGTTCTTC; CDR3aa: CASSLGGGPYNEQFF
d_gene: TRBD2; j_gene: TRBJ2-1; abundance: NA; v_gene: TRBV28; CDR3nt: TGTGCCAGCAGGAATAGCGGGAGGAGCTCCTACAATGAGCAGTTCTTC; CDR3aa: CASRNSGRSSYNEQFF
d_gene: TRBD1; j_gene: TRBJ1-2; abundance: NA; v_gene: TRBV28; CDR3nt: TGTGCCAGCAGTTCGGGACAGAGTAACTATGGCTACACCTTC; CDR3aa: CASSSGQSNYGYTF
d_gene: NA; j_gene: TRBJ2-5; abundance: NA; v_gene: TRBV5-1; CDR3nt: TGCGCCAGCAGCTTATTGGAGACCCAGTACTTC; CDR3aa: CASSLLETQYF
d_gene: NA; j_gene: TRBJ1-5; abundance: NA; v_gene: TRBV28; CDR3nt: TGTGCCAGCAGTACAATAGGACAGCCCAATCAGCCCCAGCATTTT; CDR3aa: CASSTIGQPNQPQHF
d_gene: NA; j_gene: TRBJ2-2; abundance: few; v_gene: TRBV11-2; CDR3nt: TGTGCCAGCAGGGAAGGCCTGGGGGAGCTGTTTTTT; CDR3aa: CASREGLGELFF
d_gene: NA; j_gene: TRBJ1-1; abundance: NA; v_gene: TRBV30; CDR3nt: TGTGCCTGGGGTCTTAACAAGAACACTGAAGCTTTCTTT; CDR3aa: CAWGLNKNTEAFF
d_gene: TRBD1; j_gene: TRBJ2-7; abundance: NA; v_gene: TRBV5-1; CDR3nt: TGCGCCAGCAGCCCGGACAGGGAGATAAACGAGCAGTACTTC; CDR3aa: CASSPDREINEQYF
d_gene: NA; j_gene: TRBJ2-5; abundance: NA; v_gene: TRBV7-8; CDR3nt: TGTGCCAGCAGCTTAGCCTTTGGGGTTCAAGAGACCCAGTACTTC; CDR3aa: CASSLAFGVQETQYF
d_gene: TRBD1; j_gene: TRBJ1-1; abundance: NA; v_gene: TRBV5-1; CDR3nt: TGCGCCAGCAGCCTAGAGACAGGGGGCGCGGGGACTGAAGCTTTCTTT; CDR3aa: CASSLETGGAGTEAFF
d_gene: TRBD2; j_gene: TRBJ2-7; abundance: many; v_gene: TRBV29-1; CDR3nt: TGCAGCGTTGAAGATGATCGGGGGGGCTACGAGCAGTACTTC; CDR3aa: CSVEDDRGGYEQYF
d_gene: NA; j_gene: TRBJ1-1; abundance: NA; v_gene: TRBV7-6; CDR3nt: TGTGCCAGCAGCTTAGTACCGGGACTTACATCGGCGAACACTGAAGCTTTCTTT; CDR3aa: CASSLVPGLTSANTEAFF
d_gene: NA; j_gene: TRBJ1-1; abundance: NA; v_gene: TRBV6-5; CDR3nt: TGTGCCAGCAGACGGACAGTGAACACTGAAGCTTTCTTT; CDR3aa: CASRRTVNTEAFF
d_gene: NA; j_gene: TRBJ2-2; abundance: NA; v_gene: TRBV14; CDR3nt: TGTGCCAGCAGCCAAGGACAGCACAACACCGGGGAGCTGTTTTTT; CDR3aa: CASSQGQHNTGELFF
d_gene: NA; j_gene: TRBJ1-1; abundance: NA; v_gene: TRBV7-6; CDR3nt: TGTGCCAGTAAGGGCCCGACGAACACTGAAGCTTTCTTT; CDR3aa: CASKGPTNTEAFF
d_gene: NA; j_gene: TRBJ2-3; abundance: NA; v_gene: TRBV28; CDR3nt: TGTGCCAGCAGTCGAGGGGGGTCTTTCGGTGAGGATACGCAGTATTTT; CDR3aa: CASSRGGSFGEDTQYF
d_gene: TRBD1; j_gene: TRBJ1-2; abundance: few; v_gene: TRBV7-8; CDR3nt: TGTGCCAGCAGCTCCCGGGACAGTAAGCATGGATTAAACCCTCCCTACACCTTC; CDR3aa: CASSSRDSKHGLNPPYTF
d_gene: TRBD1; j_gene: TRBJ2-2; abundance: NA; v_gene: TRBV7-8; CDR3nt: TGTGCCAGCAGCTCGGGACAGTATATAAACACCGGGGAGCTGTTTTTT; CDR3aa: CASSSGQYINTGELFF
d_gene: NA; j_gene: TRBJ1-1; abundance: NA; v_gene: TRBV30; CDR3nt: TGTGCCTGGGGTGGAGTGACGGTGAACACTGAAGCTTTCTTT; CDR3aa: CAWGGVTVNTEAFF